This passage covers 9 T cell receptor beta chains from one sample sequenced in a study of OX40 agonist ivuxolimab in advanced cancers. Profiling relied on immunoSEQ multiplex PCR, and the TCRdb table lists in-frame clones only, not all of them. The sample has tens of thousands of clones; more than 70% are singletons. The input for sequencing was CD4+ or CD8+ T cells sorted from blood, taken in a trial of the OX40 agonist ivuxolimab. The receptors come from an adult with an advanced solid tumor such as melanoma, head and neck, liver or kidney cancer.

The chain uses TRBV11-3 and TRBJ1-2; D is uncertain. CDR3 length: 13 amino acids. CDR1 and CDR2 (germline): SGHNT, YENEEA. With 1 base removed from V and 4 bases from J, the gap between germline ends came to 7 bases. The CDR3 loop reads CASSLGSSYGYTF. CDR3 bases: TGTGCCAGCAGCTTAGGTTCGAGCTATGGCTACACCTTC.

The J gene is TRBJ2-3, the V gene TRBV7-2, with a possible D match to TRBD2 (5 bases). This CDR3 is built from 14 residues. In germline, CDR1 is SGHTA, CDR2 FQGNSA. The germline V and J ends were trimmed by 5 bases and 4 bases, with 13 bases remaining between them. CDR3 residues: CASSRSLDSDTQYF. DNA for the CDR3: TGTGCCAGCAGCCGAAGTCTGGACTCAGATACGCAGTATTTT.

This clone was picked up a small number of times. This rearrangement joins TRBV27 to TRBJ1-5; possible D gene TRBD1, 5 bases. CDR3 size: 14 residues. Germline CDR1 MNHEY, CDR2 SMNVEV (reference sequence). V lost 6 bases, J lost 8 bases, and 17 bases lay in between. CDR3 protein: CASSPQGWFEPQHF. Here the CDR3 DNA reads TGTGCCAGCAGCCCCCAGGGTTGGTTCGAGCCCCAGCATTTT.

Regarding this clone: Other nucleotide sequences from this sample produce the same CDR3. This chain links TRBV7-3 with TRBJ2-5, with unresolved D. Trimming cost V 6 bases and J 1 base, with 12 bases left between them. Germline V gene lookup returns CDR1 SGHTA and CDR2 FQGTGA. CDR3 length equals 14 residues. This CDR3 reads CASSPTGLQETQYF. CDR3 in DNA: TGTGCCAGCAGTCCCACTGGGCTCCAAGAGACCCAGTACTTC.

This clone was counted only a few times. The gene calls are TRBV5-4 and TRBJ1-2; 9 nucleotides align to TRBD1. V gave up 4 bases and J gave up 3 bases; unmatched junction bases: 16. The CDR3 length is 18 residues. The germline V gene encodes CDR1 SGHNT and CDR2 YYREEE (reference sequence). The CDR3 region has the DNA TGTGCCAGCAGCCGGGGGGGGACAGGGCAATCCGGGGACTATGGCTACACCTTC. Translation gives CASSRGGTGQSGDYGYTF.

This sequence joins TRBV27 and TRBJ1-6; 7 bases are shared with TRBD1. V lost 7 bases to trimming and J lost 14 bases; unmatched junction nucleotides: 14. Germline CDR1 is MNHEY and CDR2 is SMNVEV (reference sequence). The length of the CDR3 is 14 residues. In DNA form, the CDR3 reads TGTGCCAGCACCCAAAGACAGGGAAATCAAGCCCTCCACTTT. Its protein is CASTQRQGNQALHF.

About this clone: Within the sample, other DNA sequences also encode this same CDR3. The rearrangement joins TRBV5-6 to TRBJ1-5; weak D call: TRBD1 (6 bases). The CDR3 extends over 17 amino acids. The V gene lost 0 bases and the J gene lost 0 bases, with 13 bases spanning the gap. Germline CDR1 reads SGHDT; CDR2 reads YYEEEE. CDR3 amino acids: CASSLVGADNSNQPQHF. For the CDR3, the DNA is TGTGCCAGCAGCTTGGTGGGGGCAGACAATAGCAATCAGCCCCAGCATTTT.

J is TRBJ1-1 and V is TRBV7-8, with D possibly TRBD1 on 6 matching bases. Trimming took off 5 bases at V and 1 base at J, with 23 bases between the two ends. This CDR3 spans 18 amino acids. Germline V gene lookup returns CDR1 SGHVS and CDR2 FQNEAQ. In DNA, the CDR3 is TGTGCCAGCAGCCCTTGGACAGTAATGAAGGCTCCGAACACTGAAGCTTTCTTT. Translating gives CASSPWTVMKAPNTEAFF.

V gene TRBV14 combines with J gene TRBJ2-7, with D possibly matching TRBD2 (7 bases). CDR1 is SGHDN and CDR2 is FVKESK in the germline V gene. V was pared by 4 bases and J by 3 bases, with 13 bases between. The CDR3 spans 14 residues. Here the CDR3 reads CASSRWGGGYEQYF. For the CDR3, the DNA is TGTGCCAGCAGCCGGTGGGGAGGGGGCTACGAGCAGTACTTC.